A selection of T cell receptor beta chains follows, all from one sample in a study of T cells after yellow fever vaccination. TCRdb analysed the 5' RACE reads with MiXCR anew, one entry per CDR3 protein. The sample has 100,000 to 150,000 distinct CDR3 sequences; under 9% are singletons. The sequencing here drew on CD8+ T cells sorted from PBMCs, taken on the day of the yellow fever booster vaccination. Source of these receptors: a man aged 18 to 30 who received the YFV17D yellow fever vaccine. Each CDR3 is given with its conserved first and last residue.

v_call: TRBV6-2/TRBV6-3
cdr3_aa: CASRTQGGLSELFF

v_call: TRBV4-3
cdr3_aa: CASSPGAGPTGELFF

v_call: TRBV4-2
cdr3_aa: CASSQVQAAGSTEAFF

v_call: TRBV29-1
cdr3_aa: CSVEDRRNEQYF

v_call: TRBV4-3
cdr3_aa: CASSPGGYNEQFF

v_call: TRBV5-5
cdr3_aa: CASSSDRGPPYEQYF

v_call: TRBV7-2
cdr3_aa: CASSLVPGYEAFF

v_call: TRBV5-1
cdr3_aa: CASSPRTFYEQYF

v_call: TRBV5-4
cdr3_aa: CASSLVAPDTQYF

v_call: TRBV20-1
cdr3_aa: CSARVRDRNYGYTF

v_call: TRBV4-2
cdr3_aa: CASSQVLAGREAQYF

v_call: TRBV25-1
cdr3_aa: CASSAINGLVDF

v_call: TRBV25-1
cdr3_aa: CASGGGGGYTF

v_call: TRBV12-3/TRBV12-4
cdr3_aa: CASSLARTDTQYF

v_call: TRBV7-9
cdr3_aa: CASSPTGGHGYTF

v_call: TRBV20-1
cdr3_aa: CSASGVNTGELFF

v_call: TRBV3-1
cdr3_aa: CASSQDRMTGELFF

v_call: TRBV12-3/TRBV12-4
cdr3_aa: CASTLTNTGELFF